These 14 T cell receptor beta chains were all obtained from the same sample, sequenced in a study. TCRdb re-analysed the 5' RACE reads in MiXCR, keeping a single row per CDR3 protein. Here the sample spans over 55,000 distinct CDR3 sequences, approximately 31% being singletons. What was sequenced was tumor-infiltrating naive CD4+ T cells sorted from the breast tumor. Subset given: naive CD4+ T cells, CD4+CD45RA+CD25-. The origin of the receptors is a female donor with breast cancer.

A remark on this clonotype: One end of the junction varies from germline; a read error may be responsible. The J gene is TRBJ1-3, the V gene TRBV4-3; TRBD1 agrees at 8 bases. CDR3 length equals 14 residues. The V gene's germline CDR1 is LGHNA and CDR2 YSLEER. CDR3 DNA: TGCGCCAGCAGCCCACAGGGGGATGGAGACACCATATATTTT. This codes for CASSPQGDGDTIYF.

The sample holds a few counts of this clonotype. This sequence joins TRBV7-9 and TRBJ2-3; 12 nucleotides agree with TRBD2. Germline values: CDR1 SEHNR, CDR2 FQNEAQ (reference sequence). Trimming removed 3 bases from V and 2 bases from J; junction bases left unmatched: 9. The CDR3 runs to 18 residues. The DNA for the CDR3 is TGTGCCAGCAGCTTGTTGGGAGGACTAGCGGGGCTCACAGATACGCAGTATTTT. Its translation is CASSLLGGLAGLTDTQYF.

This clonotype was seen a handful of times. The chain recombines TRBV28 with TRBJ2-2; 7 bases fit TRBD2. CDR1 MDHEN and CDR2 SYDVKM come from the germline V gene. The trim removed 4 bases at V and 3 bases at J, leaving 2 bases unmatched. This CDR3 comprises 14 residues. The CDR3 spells CASSWGGDTGELFF. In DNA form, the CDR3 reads TGTGCCAGCAGTTGGGGAGGGGACACCGGGGAGCTGTTTTTT.

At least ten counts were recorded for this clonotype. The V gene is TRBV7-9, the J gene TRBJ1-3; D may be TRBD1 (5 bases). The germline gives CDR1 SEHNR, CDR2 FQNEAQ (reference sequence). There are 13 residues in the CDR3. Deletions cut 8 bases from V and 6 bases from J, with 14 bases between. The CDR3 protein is CASGAGSANTIYF. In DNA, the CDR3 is TGTGCCAGCGGGGCAGGGTCGGCAAACACCATATATTTT.

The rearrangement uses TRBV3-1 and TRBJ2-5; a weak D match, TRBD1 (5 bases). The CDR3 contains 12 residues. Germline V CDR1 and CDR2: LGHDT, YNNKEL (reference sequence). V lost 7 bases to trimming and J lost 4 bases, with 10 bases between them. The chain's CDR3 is CASIAQGETQYF. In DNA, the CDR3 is TGTGCCAGCATCGCGCAGGGAGAGACCCAGTACTTC.

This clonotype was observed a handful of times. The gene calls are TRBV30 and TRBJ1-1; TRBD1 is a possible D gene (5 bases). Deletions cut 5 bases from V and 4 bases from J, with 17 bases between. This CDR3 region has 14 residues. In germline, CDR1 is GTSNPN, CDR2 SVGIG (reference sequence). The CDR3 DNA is TGTGCCTGGTTTGCAGGGATTCGGAGCACTGAAGCTTTCTTT. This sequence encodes CAWFAGIRSTEAFF.

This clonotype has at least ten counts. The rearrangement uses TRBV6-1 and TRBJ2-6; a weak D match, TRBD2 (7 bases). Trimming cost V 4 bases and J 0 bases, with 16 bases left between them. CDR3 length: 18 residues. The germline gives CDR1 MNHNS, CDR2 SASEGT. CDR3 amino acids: CASSGGGGDRSGANVLTF. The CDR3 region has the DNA TGTGCCAGCAGTGGGGGAGGGGGGGACCGCTCTGGGGCCAACGTCCTGACTTTC.

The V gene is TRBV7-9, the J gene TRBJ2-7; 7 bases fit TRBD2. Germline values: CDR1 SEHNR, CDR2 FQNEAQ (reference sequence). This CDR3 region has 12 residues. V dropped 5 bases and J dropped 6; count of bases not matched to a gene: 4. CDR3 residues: CASSGGGREQYF. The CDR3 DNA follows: TGTGCCAGCAGCGGGGGGGGACGCGAGCAGTACTTC.

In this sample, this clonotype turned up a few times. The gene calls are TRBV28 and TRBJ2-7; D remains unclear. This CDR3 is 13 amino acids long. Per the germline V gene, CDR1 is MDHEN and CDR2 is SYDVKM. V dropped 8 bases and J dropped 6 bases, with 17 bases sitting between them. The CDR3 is CASVDNSVSEQYF. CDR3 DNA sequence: TGTGCCAGCGTGGATAATTCGGTTAGCGAGCAGTACTTC.

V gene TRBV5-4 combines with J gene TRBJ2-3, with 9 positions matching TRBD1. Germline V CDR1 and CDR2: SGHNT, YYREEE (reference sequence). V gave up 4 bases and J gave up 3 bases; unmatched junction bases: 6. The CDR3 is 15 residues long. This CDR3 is CASSPGQGPTDTQYF. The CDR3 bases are TGTGCCAGCAGCCCCGGACAGGGGCCGACAGATACGCAGTATTTT.

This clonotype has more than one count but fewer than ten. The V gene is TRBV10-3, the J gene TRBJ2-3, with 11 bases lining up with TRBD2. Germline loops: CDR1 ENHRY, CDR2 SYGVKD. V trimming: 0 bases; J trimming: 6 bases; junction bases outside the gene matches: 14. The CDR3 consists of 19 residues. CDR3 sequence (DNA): TGTGCCATCAGTGAGTCGAATCGTGCTCTAGCGGGAGGCCGGGATACGCAGTATTTT. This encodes CAISESNRALAGGRDTQYF.

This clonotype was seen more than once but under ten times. In DNA, the CDR3 is TGTGCCAGCAGCTTAAGGGCCCCGGCAAATTCACCCCTCCACTTT. It translates to CASSLRAPANSPLHF. The chain carries TRBV7-2 and TRBJ1-6; D unresolved. The CDR3 spans 15 residues. The V and J ends lost 2 bases and 7 bases respectively, with 12 bases between them. Germline V gene lookup returns CDR1 SGHTA and CDR2 FQGNSA.

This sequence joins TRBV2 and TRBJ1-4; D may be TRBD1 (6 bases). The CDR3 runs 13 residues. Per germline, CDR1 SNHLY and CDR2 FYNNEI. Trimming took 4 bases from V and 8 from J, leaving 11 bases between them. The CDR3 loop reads CASSVYRDEKLFF. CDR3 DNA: TGTGCCAGCAGTGTTTACAGGGACGAAAAACTGTTTTTT.

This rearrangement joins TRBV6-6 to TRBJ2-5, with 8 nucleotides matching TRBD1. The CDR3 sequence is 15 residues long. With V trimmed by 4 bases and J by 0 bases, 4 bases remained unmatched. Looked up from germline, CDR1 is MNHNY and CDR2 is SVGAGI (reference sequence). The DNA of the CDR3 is TGTGCCAGCAGTTGGGGACAGGCGTACCAAGAGACCCAGTACTTC. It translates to CASSWGQAYQETQYF.